The 23 T cell receptor beta chains below were found in one sample sequenced in a study of blood T cells in healthy people across ages. Sample-barcoded 5' priming and a J-beta primer mix drove a second PCR of about 6 to 12 cycles. One entry per CDR3 protein, called by TCRdb with MiXCR from the 5' RACE reads. The table includes around 790,000 distinct CDR3 sequences, around 45% detected once. Sequencing input: blood. Source of these receptors: a man in his sixties in good health.

The J gene is TRBJ2-1, the V gene TRBV10-2, with D uncertain. The V and J ends lost 0 bases and 4 bases respectively, with 7 bases between them. Per the germline V gene, CDR1 is WSHSY and CDR2 is SAAADI. This CDR3 contains 14 residues. For the CDR3, the DNA is TGCGCCAGCAGTGAGTCCGTACGGTACAATGAGCAGTTCTTC. It specifies CASSESVRYNEQFF.

The chain has TRBV29-1 and TRBJ2-6; D is uncertain. Trimming took 6 bases from V and 0 from J, leaving 12 bases between them. CDR1 and CDR2 (germline): SQVTM, ANQGSEA. This CDR3 spans 15 amino acids. The CDR3 DNA is TGCAGCGTCCATTCCTCAGGCTCTGGGGCCAACGTCCTGACTTTC. Translating gives CSVHSSGSGANVLTF.

This clonotype has just a few counts. The J gene is TRBJ2-5, the V gene TRBV4-1; TRBD2 aligns across 9 bases. CDR3 length: 14 residues. V was pared by 8 bases and J by 1 base, with 5 bases of the junction left unmatched. Germline-derived CDR1 and CDR2 are MGHRA and YSYEKL. The CDR3: CASGEAGGQETQYF. CDR3 nucleotide sequence: TGCGCCAGCGGCGAAGCGGGAGGCCAAGAGACCCAGTACTTC.

This clonotype has at least ten counts. The gene calls are TRBV6-2 or TRBV6-3 and TRBJ1-2; D is unclear. CDR1 MNHEY and CDR2 SVGEGT come from the germline V gene. Trimming cost V 2 bases and J 0 bases, with 4 bases left between them. This CDR3 region has 13 residues. CDR3 DNA: TGTGCCAGCAGTTACGGCACTAACTATGGCTACACCTTC. Translation gives CASSYGTNYGYTF.

This clonotype was seen a few times. The chain is built from TRBV7-2 and TRBJ2-5; D gene unclear. The J call may be faulty, since TRBJ2-7 better matches the DNA end. CDR1 SGHTA and CDR2 FQGNSA come from the germline V gene. There are 12 residues in the CDR3. The CDR3 coding sequence is TGTGCCAGCAGCTTAGCGCGGAACGAGCAGTACTTC. Encoded protein: CASSLARNEQYF.

The rearrangement joins TRBV2 to TRBJ1-5, with D unclear. The CDR3 covers 14 residues. Germline assignment: CDR1 SNHLY and CDR2 FYNNEI. V was cut by 2 bases and J by 2 bases, with 7 bases left in between. The CDR3 region has the DNA TGTGCCAGCAGTGAAAGCGGACGCAATCAGCCCCAGCATTTT. It translates to CASSESGRNQPQHF.

This clonotype came up a few times. The genes are TRBV29-1 and TRBJ2-7; the D call may be TRBD1 or TRBD2 (5 bases each). The CDR3 totals 13 residues. CDR1 and CDR2 from the germline V gene are SQVTM and ANQGSEA. V gave up 2 bases and J gave up 2 bases, with 10 bases separating them. CDR3 sequence reads: CSVESGSPYEQYF. The DNA for the CDR3 is TGCAGCGTTGAATCAGGGAGTCCCTACGAGCAGTACTTC.

This sequence joins TRBV2 and TRBJ2-7, with 8 nucleotides matching TRBD1. V lost 6 bases to trimming and J lost 3 bases; unmatched junction nucleotides: 10. CDR3 length: 15 residues. Germline V gives CDR1 SNHLY, CDR2 FYNNEI. In nucleotides, the CDR3 is TGTGCCAGCAGCTTAGACAGGGGACCTGTCTACGAGCAGTACTTC. Protein sequence: CASSLDRGPVYEQYF.

This sequence joins TRBV27 and TRBJ2-3; 7 nucleotides line up with TRBD2. The CDR3 contains 16 residues. The V and J ends lost 0 bases and 5 bases, in that order; junction bases with no gene match: 8. Germline lookup yields CDR1 MNHEY and CDR2 SMNVEV (reference sequence). Written as DNA, the CDR3 is TGTGCCAGCAGTTTATCGGTAGCGGGTGGGGGAGATACGCAGTATTTT. Its protein product is CASSLSVAGGGDTQYF.

This clonotype turned up a few times. V gene TRBV7-9 combines with J gene TRBJ2-1, with TRBD2 identical over 12 bases. The V segment lost 2 bases and the J segment 5 bases; nucleotides outside the gene matches: 10. The CDR3 is 18 residues long. From germline, CDR1 is SEHNR and CDR2 FQNEAQ (reference sequence). The CDR3 region is CASSLSSTSGGTDNEQFF. CDR3 nucleotide sequence: TGTGCCAGCAGCTTAAGTTCCACTAGCGGGGGGACCGACAATGAGCAGTTCTTC.

This clonotype has more than one count but fewer than ten. The chain uses TRBV11-3 and TRBJ2-7; D ambiguous. The CDR3 is made up of 16 amino acids. V gave up 1 base and J gave up 2 bases, with 15 bases separating them. The germline V gene encodes CDR1 SGHNT and CDR2 YENEEA. Here the CDR3 reads CASSLGLSGATYEQYF. CDR3 DNA sequence: TGTGCCAGCAGCTTAGGGTTGTCAGGCGCAACCTACGAGCAGTACTTC.

This clonotype turned up a few times. For the CDR3, the DNA is TGCGCCAGCAGCCAAACGGGGTCGAACTATGGCTACACCTTC. This sequence encodes CASSQTGSNYGYTF. The chain links TRBV4-1 to TRBJ1-2, with D hard to call. From germline, CDR1 is MGHRA and CDR2 YSYEKL. Deletions cut 2 bases from V and 2 bases from J, with 9 bases between. The CDR3 is 14 residues long.

This clonotype has only a few counts. J is TRBJ2-3 and V is TRBV9; the D gene is possibly TRBD2 (5 bases). V was cut by 1 base and J by 2 bases, with 11 bases left in between. There are 15 residues in the CDR3. Germline loops: CDR1 SGDLS, CDR2 YYNGEE. As DNA, the CDR3 is TGTGCCAGCAGCGTAATGAGCGGAGACACAGATACGCAGTATTTT. It yields the protein CASSVMSGDTDTQYF.

V and J are TRBV19 and TRBJ1-1, with TRBD1 matching 10 bases. The CDR3 runs 15 residues. CDR1 LNHDA and CDR2 SQIVND come from the germline V gene (reference sequence). V was pared by 5 bases and J by 5 bases, with 8 bases of the junction left unmatched. CDR3 DNA sequence: TGTGCCAGTAGTTCCCGGACAGGGGGTCTGACTGAAGCTTTCTTT. Encoded protein: CASSSRTGGLTEAFF.

The chain is built from TRBV7-9 and TRBJ1-3; D possibly corresponds to TRBD1 (5 bases). Per the germline V gene, CDR1 is SEHNR and CDR2 is FQNEAQ (reference sequence). The CDR3 has 14 residues. V gave up 3 bases and J gave up 1 base, with 7 bases separating them. The CDR3 DNA sequence: TGTGCCAGCAGCTTCCCAGGGTCTGGAAACACCATATATTTT. Translating it yields CASSFPGSGNTIYF.

The chain has TRBV7-2 and TRBJ1-4, with 10 bases lining up with TRBD1. The ends lost 5 bases at V and 8 bases at J; junction bases unmatched: 8. The CDR3 consists of 15 residues. In germline, CDR1 is SGHTA, CDR2 FQGNSA. For the CDR3, the DNA is TGTGCCAGCAGCCGAGGGACAGGGGCGTCAGAAAAACTGTTTTTT. Amino acid sequence: CASSRGTGASEKLFF.

This clonotype was seen more than once but under ten times. The rearrangement joins TRBV29-1 to TRBJ2-3; 7 bases fit TRBD2. From germline, CDR1 is SQVTM and CDR2 ANQGSEA. Trimming at V came to 7 bases and at J to 2 bases, leaving 3 bases not matched to a gene. This CDR3 comprises 12 residues. The CDR3: CSGGGNTDTQYF. The CDR3 DNA sequence: TGCAGCGGGGGAGGGAACACAGATACGCAGTATTTT.

The genes are TRBV7-2 and TRBJ1-6; no definite D call. Germline V lookup: CDR1 SGHTA, CDR2 FQGNSA. Between the trimmed V and J ends, which lost 5 bases and 9 bases, there was a span of 8 bases. This CDR3 comprises 12 residues. The CDR3, as DNA: TGTGCCAGCAGCCCCCTCAGTTCACCCCTCCACTTT. It yields the protein CASSPLSSPLHF.

This clonotype was observed a few times. The chain recombines TRBV29-1 with TRBJ2-3; a possible D gene is TRBD2 (6 bases). This CDR3 is 18 amino acids long. Germline V gene data show CDR1 as SQVTM and CDR2 as ANQGSEA. Trimming stripped 5 bases from V and 2 bases from J, with 26 bases between. The CDR3 protein is CSVPGPTSPCTSTDTQYF. The CDR3 region has the DNA TGCAGCGTTCCTGGGCCTACTAGCCCCTGTACCTCCACAGATACGCAGTATTTT.

This clonotype was counted ten times or more. The chain is built from TRBV7-2 and TRBJ1-5, with 11 bases lining up with TRBD1. With 2 bases clipped from V and 0 bases from J, the junction kept 6 bases outside the gene matches. The CDR3 sequence is 18 residues long. Per germline, CDR1 SGHTA and CDR2 FQGNSA. In nucleotides, the CDR3 is TGTGCCAGCAGCTTAACATATGGGACAGGGGGTAGCAATCAGCCCCAGCATTTT. It yields the protein CASSLTYGTGGSNQPQHF.

CDR3 in DNA: TGCGCCAGCAGCATCCCTAGCGTGAGCTCCTACAATGAGCAGTTCTTC. It translates to CASSIPSVSSYNEQFF. The rearrangement joins TRBV5-1 to TRBJ2-1, with D perhaps TRBD2 (6 bases). The CDR3 is 16 residues long. From germline, CDR1 is SGHRS and CDR2 YFSETQ. Trimming stripped 4 bases from V and 0 bases from J, with 14 bases between.

This chain uses TRBV4-1 with TRBJ1-4; 7 bases are shared with TRBD1. Germline V gene data show CDR1 as MGHRA and CDR2 as YSYEKL. V shed 4 bases and J 7 bases; nucleotides not matched to a gene: 9. The CDR3 consists of 15 residues. CDR3 coding DNA: TGCGCCAGCAGCCCTTCTTTGACAGGGAGTGAAAAACTGTTTTTT. It codes for CASSPSLTGSEKLFF.

This clonotype has only a few counts. This chain connects TRBV28 to TRBJ2-5, with a weak D call TRBD2 (6 bases). Germline assignment: CDR1 MDHEN and CDR2 SYDVKM. V was pared by 6 bases and J by 2 bases, with 13 bases between. The CDR3 contains 14 residues. CDR3 bases: TGTGCCAGCAGACGTAGACGGGGGCAAGAGACCCAGTACTTC. Encoded protein: CASRRRRGQETQYF.